This T cell receptor beta chain was retrieved from a study of T cell repertoires in cytomegalovirus infection. Background on the study: Epitope selection comprised recently identified HLA-C-restricted CMV epitopes and well-studied HLA-B-restricted CMV epitopes. Public signatures in TCR beta pointed to CMV infection and matching HLA type. Findings and limits, study-wide: It was HLA-C-restricted CMV-specific TCR beta clonotypes that dominated the response ex vivo. Summed frequency of public TCR beta families distinguished CMV carriers with the relevant HLA.

Per germline, CDR1 LNHDA and CDR2 SQIVND (reference sequence). Trimming pared 7 bases from V and 4 bases from J, leaving 16 bases between. The CDR3 runs 14 residues. TCRdb re-called the reads through MiXCR, storing one row per CDR3 protein. The table shows about 500,000 distinct CDR3 sequences, with 30% to 35% occurring only once. This clonotype was seen only a few times. Its antigen is as yet unknown. The sequencing here drew on cultured PBMCs, taken from culture after CMV antigen stimulation. The TCR sequence derives from a human donor in good health (CMV status not recorded). Some clones in this sample may be carry-over from other donors' samples. This chain links TRBV19 with TRBJ1-2; no reliable D call. CDR3 sequence (DNA): TGTGCCAGTACCCATTGCGGGAAGTTCTATGGCTACACCTTC. Translated, it gives CASTHCGKFYGYTF.